Following are 20 T cell receptor beta chains from one sample sequenced in a study of cytomegalovirus exposure and HLA in healthy donors. With 60 Vbeta and 13 Jbeta primers, the PCR was carried out. The repertoire was sequenced with immunoSEQ multiplex PCR; TCRdb's copy has only in-frame clones and lacks some. The repertoire consists of some 150,000 clones, with around 80% occurring once and the leading ten covering about 4.5%. Input material: PBMCs. Receptors originate from a young man in good health and CMV-seronegative.

The chain is built from TRBV7-8 and TRBJ2-3; a weak D match, TRBD1 (5 bases). CDR3 length equals 15 residues. V lost 0 bases and J 4 bases, leaving 11 bases between the germline ends. Per the germline V gene, CDR1 is SGHVS and CDR2 is FQNEAQ. For the CDR3, the DNA is TGTGCCAGCAGCTTAGCGCGATTACAGGCAGATACGCAGTATTTT. Its protein is CASSLARLQADTQYF.

The chain couples TRBV6-5 to TRBJ2-3; TRBD1 is a possible D gene (6 bases). This CDR3 is 15 amino acids long. Germline CDR1 reads MNHEY; CDR2 reads SVGAGI. Trimming stripped 5 bases from V and 0 bases from J, with 12 bases between. The CDR3 protein is CASSPRTDSTDTQYF. The CDR3 region has the DNA TGTGCCAGCAGTCCTCGGACAGATAGCACAGATACGCAGTATTTT.

The J gene is TRBJ2-4, the V gene TRBV27; TRBD1 matches at 8 bases. There are 15 residues in the CDR3. The V segment lost 5 bases and the J segment 5 bases; nucleotides outside the gene matches: 8. CDR1 MNHEY and CDR2 SMNVEV come from the germline V gene (reference sequence). The CDR3 DNA is TGTGCCAGCAGTCCCCGGACAGGGTTTGAAAACATTCAGTACTTC. Translated: CASSPRTGFENIQYF.

The chain has TRBV4-1 and TRBJ1-1; D remains ambiguous. Trimming removed 3 bases at V and 5 bases at J, with 22 bases between. This CDR3 is 17 amino acids long. Per germline, CDR1 MGHRA and CDR2 YSYEKL. The CDR3 is CASSQATPARVGTEAFF. CDR3 nucleotides: TGCGCCAGCAGCCAGGCTACCCCCGCGCGGGTTGGAACTGAAGCTTTCTTT.

The chain joins TRBV25-1 to TRBJ1-3; perhaps TRBD1 as D (5 bases). Germline values: CDR1 MGHDK, CDR2 SYGVNS. The germline V and J ends were trimmed by 1 base and 0 bases, with 13 bases remaining between them. This CDR3 comprises 17 residues. In DNA, the CDR3 is TGTGCCAGCAGTGAATGGAGGGACGGACGCTCTGGAAACACCATATATTTT. Translating gives CASSEWRDGRSGNTIYF.

V gene TRBV5-8 combines with J gene TRBJ1-4; TRBD1 aligns across 7 bases. From germline, CDR1 is SGHTS and CDR2 YDEGEE. Trimming took 3 bases from V and 5 from J; bases not matched to a gene: 7. This CDR3 is 15 amino acids long. CDR3: CASSYQQGINEKLFF. The DNA for the CDR3 is TGTGCCAGCAGCTACCAACAGGGGATCAATGAAAAACTGTTTTTT.

This chain connects TRBV11-2 to TRBJ1-2; a weak D match, TRBD1 (6 bases). From germline, CDR1 is SGHAT and CDR2 FQNNGV. There are 15 residues in the CDR3. Trimming removed 0 bases at V and 3 bases at J, with 11 bases between. The CDR3 region is CASSLDGGTHYGYTF. DNA for the CDR3: TGTGCCAGCAGCTTAGATGGGGGCACGCACTATGGCTACACCTTC.

This clone has just one count. V is TRBV28 and J is TRBJ1-1; tentatively, D is TRBD1 (5 bases). The CDR3 runs 15 residues. The V and J ends lost 8 bases and 4 bases respectively, with 20 bases between them. Germline lookup yields CDR1 MDHEN and CDR2 SYDVKM. CDR3 loop: CASCSSGTRGTEAFF. CDR3 coding DNA: TGTGCCAGCTGCAGTTCCGGGACTAGAGGCACTGAAGCTTTCTTT.

This clone has only one observation. V usage is TRBV6-1 and J usage is TRBJ1-6, with D perhaps matching TRBD1 (5 bases). Germline V gene lookup returns CDR1 MNHNS and CDR2 SASEGT. Deletions cut 6 bases from V and 3 bases from J, with 9 bases between. The CDR3 consists of 14 residues. Here the CDR3 DNA reads TGTGCCAGCAGGTCAGGGAACTATAATTCACCCCTCCACTTT. Translation gives CASRSGNYNSPLHF.

V usage is TRBV6-5 and J usage is TRBJ1-6; D gene ambiguous. CDR1 is MNHEY, CDR2 SVGAGI, per germline. Trimming stripped 2 bases from V and 7 bases from J, with 15 bases between. The CDR3 extends over 16 amino acids. The CDR3 loop reads CASSYPAGSRNSPLHF. Written as DNA, the CDR3 is TGTGCCAGCAGTTACCCGGCAGGTTCTCGCAATTCACCCCTCCACTTT.

The chain has TRBV7-2 and TRBJ2-7; D may be TRBD1 (6 bases). Trimming removed 5 bases from V and 0 bases from J, with 14 bases in between. The length of the CDR3 is 15 residues. CDR1 is SGHTA and CDR2 is FQGNSA in the germline V gene. The CDR3 DNA is TGTGCCAGCAGCCCCCAACAGGGTAGCTCCTACGAGCAGTACTTC. Encoded protein: CASSPQQGSSYEQYF. Supplemented by reference TRBV7-2 and TRBJ2-7, the full variable domain reads GAGVSQSPSNKVTEKGKDVELRCDPISGHTALYWYRQSLGQGLEFLIYFQGNSAPDKSGLPSDRFSAERTGGSVSTLTIQRTQQEDSAVYLCASSPQQGSSYEQYFGPGTRLTVT.

The chain recombines TRBV13 with TRBJ1-4; perhaps TRBD1 as D (5 bases). The V and J ends lost 7 bases and 7 bases respectively, with 19 bases between them. CDR1 is PRHDT and CDR2 is FYEKMQ in the germline V gene (reference sequence). This CDR3 comprises 15 residues. The CDR3 region is CASTTGVSKGEKLFF. CDR3 nucleotide sequence: TGTGCCAGCACCACAGGAGTGAGTAAGGGTGAAAAACTGTTTTTT.

The gene calls are TRBV29-1 and TRBJ2-2, with 8 bases lining up with TRBD1. Germline CDR1 and CDR2: SQVTM and ANQGSEA. The CDR3 length is 12 residues. Unmatched junction bases numbered 3, after V lost 8 bases and J lost 4 bases. The CDR3 is CSSRGPTGELFF. CDR3 nucleotide sequence: TGCAGCAGCAGGGGGCCCACCGGGGAGCTGTTTTTT.

The V and J genes are TRBV27 and TRBJ1-2, with D uncertain. The CDR3 extends over 14 amino acids. In germline, CDR1 is MNHEY, CDR2 SMNVEV (reference sequence). V was cut by 1 base and J by 4 bases, with 10 bases left in between. The CDR3 protein is CASSLWPAGYGYTF. DNA for the CDR3: TGTGCCAGCAGTTTATGGCCGGCGGGCTATGGCTACACCTTC.

The chain carries TRBV7-8 and TRBJ2-2; TRBD2 is a possible D gene (5 bases). Germline CDR1 SGHVS, CDR2 FQNEAQ. There are 19 residues in the CDR3. Trimming removed 0 bases from V and 3 bases from J, with 20 bases in between. The CDR3 here is CASSLAGNWLTRDTGELFF. The CDR3 DNA sequence: TGTGCCAGCAGCTTAGCGGGAAATTGGCTCACTAGGGACACCGGGGAGCTGTTTTTT. Full variable domain (outside the CDR3, taken from reference TRBV7-8 and TRBJ2-2): GAGVSQSPRYKVAKRGQDVALRCDPISGHVSLFWYQQALGQGPEFLTYFQNEAQLDKSGLPSDRFFAERPEGSVSTLKIQRTQQEDSAVYLCASSLAGNWLTRDTGELFFGEGSRLTVL.

This chain links TRBV13 with TRBJ1-5, with D perhaps TRBD1 (5 bases). The CDR3 has 12 amino acids. Germline CDR1 reads PRHDT; CDR2 reads FYEKMQ (reference sequence). Trimming pared 5 bases from V and 5 bases from J, leaving 7 bases between. This CDR3 reads CASSQGDQPQHF. DNA for the CDR3: TGTGCCAGCAGCCAAGGGGATCAGCCCCAGCATTTT.

This chain connects TRBV30 to TRBJ2-1; 7 bases are a match to TRBD1. The germline V gene encodes CDR1 GTSNPN and CDR2 SVGIG (reference sequence). The length of the CDR3 is 14 residues. The J segment lost 6 bases and the V segment lost 3 bases, leaving 8 bases of the junction unmatched. In DNA form, the CDR3 reads TGTGCCTGGAGCGGAAGACAGGGTTTCAATGAGCAGTTCTTC. This sequence encodes CAWSGRQGFNEQFF. The entire variable domain, with the rest obtained from reference TRBV30 and TRBJ2-1, is as follows: SQTIHQWPATLVQPVGSPLSLECTVEGTSNPNLYWYRQAAGRGLQLLFYSVGIGQISSEVPQNLSASRPQDRQFILSSKKLLLSDSGFYLCAWSGRQGFNEQFFGPGTRLTVL.

This clone has a handful of counts. The gene calls are TRBV28 and TRBJ1-5, with no clear D. Germline V CDR1 and CDR2: MDHEN, SYDVKM. Trimming cost V 5 bases and J 0 bases, with 11 bases left between them. CDR3 size: 15 residues. CDR3 sequence reads: CASSDTARSNQPQHF. CDR3 nucleotides: TGTGCCAGCAGTGATACAGCCCGTAGCAATCAGCCCCAGCATTTT. Supplemented by reference TRBV28 and TRBJ1-5, the full variable domain reads DVKVTQSSRYLVKRTGEKVFLECVQDMDHENMFWYRQDPGLGLRLIYFSYDVKMKEKGDIPEGYSVSREKKERFSLILESASTNQTSMYLCASSDTARSNQPQHFGDGTRLSIL.

This clone was detected only once. The genes are TRBV5-8 and TRBJ2-1; D gene ambiguous. V shed 4 bases and J shed 5 bases, with 4 bases lying between them. The CDR3 totals 11 residues. The V gene's germline CDR1 is SGHTS and CDR2 YDEGEE. CDR3 residues: CASSPHNEQFF. The CDR3 DNA reads TGTGCCAGCAGCCCTCACAATGAGCAGTTCTTC.

The V gene is TRBV7-7, the J gene TRBJ1-1, with 7 bases that match TRBD1. CDR3 length: 13 residues. J gave up 6 bases and V 3 bases, and 4 bases lay outside the gene matches. The V gene's germline CDR1 is SSHAT and CDR2 FNYEAQ (reference sequence). CDR3 sequence: CASSLDRLSEAFF. The CDR3 coding sequence is TGTGCCAGCAGCTTGGACAGGCTATCTGAAGCTTTCTTT.